The clone carrying this T cell receptor beta chain appeared a few times. The identical CDR3 is also encoded by other nucleotide sequences in the sample. TCRdb keeps only in-frame clones here, not all; method: immunoSEQ multiplex PCR. The sample includes tens of thousands of clones, 87% seen only once; the top ten take more than 6%. This specimen belongs to a study of T cell changes during pregnancy in multiple sclerosis. Per germline, CDR1 MNHNS and CDR2 SASEGT. V lost 0 bases and J lost 7; bases outside the gene matches: 4. CDR3 length equals 14 residues. Specimen: CD8+ T cells from peripheral blood mononuclear cells, collected before pregnancy. The clonotype comes from a female donor with multiple sclerosis, enrolled in a pregnancy study. The V gene is TRBV6-1, the J gene TRBJ1-2, with 8 bases that match TRBD1. The CDR3 DNA reads TGTGCCAGCAGTGAAGCGAACAGGGGGGTTGGCTACACCTTC. This gives the protein CASSEANRGVGYTF.